This TCR beta chain was found in a study of OX40 agonist ivuxolimab in advanced cancers. The protocol was immunoSEQ multiplex PCR, while the TCRdb copy is restricted to in-frame clones and leaves out a portion. The data show 65,000 to 85,000 clones, 80% to 95% seen once. V shed 3 bases and J shed 0 bases, with 9 bases lying between them. Germline assignment: CDR1 KGHSH and CDR2 LQKENI. This CDR3 contains 14 residues. The chain uses TRBV18 and TRBJ2-7; unclear D gene. This receptor was identified in an adult with an advanced solid tumor such as melanoma, head and neck, liver or kidney cancer. The input for sequencing was CD4+ or CD8+ T cells sorted from blood, taken in a trial of the OX40 agonist ivuxolimab. Here the CDR3 DNA reads TGTGCCAGCTCACCTGTGGGCAGCTCCTACGAGCAGTACTTC. As protein: CASSPVGSSYEQYF. Looking up the rest from reference TRBV18 and TRBJ2-7 gives the full variable domain: NAGVMQNPRHLVRRRGQEARLRCSPMKGHSHVYWYRQLPEEGLKFMVYLQKENIIDESGMPKERFSAEFPKEGPSILRIQQVVRGDSAAYFCASSPVGSSYEQYFGPGTRLTVT.